The rows below give T cell receptor beta chains drawn from one sample of a study of siplizumab effects on memory and regulatory T cells. Assay used: immunoSEQ multiplex PCR; TCRdb lists only in-frame clones, some missing. Counted here are over 80,000 clones, 87% occurring once; the ten biggest clones make up approximately 1.5%. Input material: Tregs sorted from blood. Receptors originate from a human donor in good health. Both conserved end residues are part of each CDR3. D genes are given only for firm matches. The size field is filled for only some rows; it gives once, few, many or a size class.

j_call	v_call	clone_size	d_call	cdr3_nt	cdr3_aa
TRBJ2-3	TRBV7-9	NA	NA	TGTGCCAGCAGGCGGGGTGCCATTGGCACAGATACGCAGTATTTT	CASRRGAIGTDTQYF
TRBJ2-2	TRBV19	NA	NA	TGTGCCAGTAGTACCCGAGGGGGGGCGAAGTCCGGGGAGCTGTTTTTT	CASSTRGGAKSGELFF
TRBJ2-7	TRBV7-2	NA	TRBD1	TGTGCCAGCAGCTCAGGGGCTACAGGGGGCGGCGAGCAGTACTTC	CASSSGATGGGEQYF
TRBJ2-6	TRBV30	NA	NA	TGTGCCTGGAGTTTGGGACTCTCTGGGGCCAACGTCCTGACTTTC	CAWSLGLSGANVLTF
TRBJ2-1	TRBV9	NA	NA	TGTGCCAGCAGCCCCCTCGGGGACTTCAGTTACAATGAGCAGTTCTTC	CASSPLGDFSYNEQFF
TRBJ1-6	TRBV28	NA	NA	TGTGCCAGCAGCCGCTGGGGAGGGACCAATTCACCCCTCCACTTT	CASSRWGGTNSPLHF
TRBJ1-2	TRBV5-4	once	TRBD1	TGTGCCAGCAGCTTGGTTCGAGGGACAGGGGCTCCGTTACGCCATGGCTACACCTTC	CASSLVRGTGAPLRHGYTF
TRBJ1-3	TRBV1	NA	NA	TGCACCAGCAGCCCCCTCCAACAGGGTCATTGTGGAAACACCATATATTTT	CTSSPLQQGHCGNTIYF
TRBJ2-5	TRBV7-2	NA	NA	TGTGCCAGCAGCTTAGAAACCCGGGGTGGGACCCAGTACTTC	CASSLETRGGTQYF
TRBJ2-1	TRBV7-6	NA	NA	TGTGCCAGCAGCGCCTACAATGAGCAGTTCTTC	CASSAYNEQFF
TRBJ1-1	TRBV7-9	NA	TRBD1	TGTGCCAGCAGCTTACAGGGGGCCAAAACTGAAGCTTTCTTT	CASSLQGAKTEAFF
TRBJ1-4	TRBV2	NA	NA	TGTGCCAGCAGGGCGGGGTTGGGGGATGGAAAACTGTTTTTT	CASRAGLGDGKLFF
TRBJ1-1	TRBV5-6	NA	NA	TGTGCCAGCAGCCGACGAGGGGTGGTCGACACTGAAGCTTTCTTT	CASSRRGVVDTEAFF
TRBJ2-4	TRBV5-4	NA	NA	TGTGCCAGCAGCCTATCCGATTCTGTAAACATTCAGTACTTC	CASSLSDSVNIQYF
TRBJ2-1	TRBV7-9	NA	NA	TGTGCCAGCAGCTTAGGTACGACCTACAATGAGCAGTTCTTC	CASSLGTTYNEQFF
TRBJ1-5	TRBV18	NA	NA	TGTGCCAGCTCACCACCAAATCAGCCCCAGCATTTT	CASSPPNQPQHF
TRBJ2-5	TRBV4-1	NA	TRBD2	TGCGCCAGCAGCCAGTCGAGACTAGCGGGGGAAGAGACCCAGTACTTC	CASSQSRLAGEETQYF
TRBJ2-1	TRBV7-3	few	TRBD2	TGTGCCAGCAGCTCTCCGGGGGGAGCGAACTACAATGAGCAGTTCTTC	CASSSPGGANYNEQFF
TRBJ2-3	TRBV10-3	NA	TRBD1	TGTGCCATCAGTGAGTCGCGGACAGGAGATACGCAGTATTTT	CAISESRTGDTQYF
TRBJ1-2	TRBV6-5	NA	NA	TGTGCCAGCAGTTACTGGAGTAACTATGGCTACACCTTC	CASSYWSNYGYTF
TRBJ1-4	TRBV6-5	NA	NA	TGTGCCAGCAGTTACTCCACTCCCCAATCGCACGAAAAACTGTTTTTT	CASSYSTPQSHEKLFF
TRBJ2-3	TRBV19	NA	NA	TGTGCCAGTAACTCGGGACGGCGCACAGATACGCAGTATTTT	CASNSGRRTDTQYF
TRBJ1-2	TRBV21-1	NA	NA	TGTGCCAGCAGCCCTTGGGGGTGGAGGGCGAATGGCTACACCTTC	CASSPWGWRANGYTF
TRBJ2-1	TRBV18	NA	TRBD1	TGTGCCAGCTCAGGACAGGGAATATATGAGCAGTTCTTC	CASSGQGIYEQFF
TRBJ2-3	TRBV10-1	NA	NA	TGCGCCAGCAGTGAAACAGCCAGCACAGATACGCAGTATTTT	CASSETASTDTQYF
TRBJ1-4	TRBV6-5	NA	NA	TGTGCCATCGGGTCCCGTGAAAAACTGTTTTTT	CAIGSREKLFF
TRBJ2-3	TRBV7-3	once	NA	TGTGCCAGCAGCTTGGCGTTTACAGATACGCAGTATTTT	CASSLAFTDTQYF
TRBJ2-7	TRBV5-1	NA	TRBD1	TGCGCCAGCAGCACCCTCCCCAGGGGGCGCGACTACGAGCAGTACTTC	CASSTLPRGRDYEQYF
TRBJ2-4	TRBV4-1	NA	TRBD2	TGCGCCAGCAGCATTGGGACTAGCGGCAACATTCAGTACTTC	CASSIGTSGNIQYF
TRBJ2-1	TRBV5-1	NA	NA	TGCGCCAGCAGCTTTTCTCCAGCCTCCTACAATGAGCAGTTCTTC	CASSFSPASYNEQFF
TRBJ2-2	TRBV11-1	NA	NA	TGTGCTAGCGGTCAGGGTAACACCGGGGAGCTGTTTTTT	CASGQGNTGELFF
TRBJ2-1	TRBV5-1	NA	NA	TGCGCCAGCACCGTACAAACAATGGGGGAGCAGTTCTTC	CASTVQTMGEQFF
TRBJ2-7	TRBV5-4	NA	TRBD2	TGTGCCAGCAGCTTACCGGGACTAGCGGACTACGAGCAGTACTTC	CASSLPGLADYEQYF
TRBJ1-5	TRBV6-4	NA	NA	TGTGCCAGCAGTGGGCAGGTTCAGAGGGCCTCGGATTTT	CASSGQVQRASDF
TRBJ1-1	TRBV2	NA	TRBD1	TGTGCCAGCAGTCTATCCGGGACAGCTAACACTGAAGCTTTCTTT	CASSLSGTANTEAFF
TRBJ2-1	TRBV2	NA	NA	TGTGCCAGCAGCCCTACCATAAACTCCTACAATGAGCAGTTCTTC	CASSPTINSYNEQFF
TRBJ1-4	TRBV2	NA	TRBD1	TGTGCCAGCGCCCTGGGACAGAATTCTGAAAAACTGTTTTTT	CASALGQNSEKLFF
TRBJ1-2	TRBV19	NA	NA	TGTGCCAGTAGTATTTCCCGGGACCCGAGTCTACATGGCTACACCTTC	CASSISRDPSLHGYTF
TRBJ2-7	TRBV21-1	NA	NA	TGTGCCAGCAGCAACGCCTACTCTCGGGCGTTTAGCGCCTACGAGCAGTACTTC	CASSNAYSRAFSAYEQYF
TRBJ1-2	TRBV7-2	NA	TRBD1	TGTGCCAGCAGCTCCGGGCCAGGCAGGGGGAACTATGGCTACACCTTC	CASSSGPGRGNYGYTF
TRBJ2-1	TRBV7-2	NA	TRBD1	TGTGCCAGCAGCTTAAGTACAGGGGGCGTGAATGAGCAGTTCTTC	CASSLSTGGVNEQFF
TRBJ1-4	TRBV4-1	NA	NA	TGCGCCAGCAGCCAAGATCCACCCCGTCAAAAACTGTTTTTT	CASSQDPPRQKLFF
TRBJ1-3	TRBV12-5	NA	NA	TGTGCTAGTGGCGAAGGGTCTGGAAACACCATATATTTT	CASGEGSGNTIYF
TRBJ1-2	TRBV4-1	NA	NA	TGCGCCAGCAGCCAAGAGCTCGGACGGGCCCCTTCCTCCTACACCTTC	CASSQELGRAPSSYTF
TRBJ2-4	TRBV6-5	NA	NA	TGTGCCAGCAGGACGTCATTTCTAGCCAAAAACATTCAGTACTTC	CASRTSFLAKNIQYF
TRBJ2-3	TRBV2	NA	TRBD2	TGTGCCAGCAGTTTAGCGGGGGGGACAGATACGCAGTATTTT	CASSLAGGTDTQYF
TRBJ2-1	TRBV23-1	NA	NA	TGCGCCAGCGGTCGGGTGGGGAGCTCCTACAATGAGCAGTTCTTC	CASGRVGSSYNEQFF
TRBJ2-6	TRBV7-9	NA	NA	TGTGCCAGCAGCGACACAGTTCCTGGGGCCAACGTCCTGACTTTC	CASSDTVPGANVLTF
TRBJ1-3	TRBV11-2	NA	TRBD1	TGTGCCAGCAGCGGAATAGGGGGCCTAAGCTCTGGAAACACCATATATTTT	CASSGIGGLSSGNTIYF
TRBJ2-7	TRBV15	NA	TRBD1	TGTGCCACCAGCAGAGATCGACAGGGCTACGAGCAGTACTTC	CATSRDRQGYEQYF
TRBJ1-2	TRBV4-2	NA	NA	TGTGCCAGCAGCCAGGAGGGGGGCTACAACTATGGCTACACCTTC	CASSQEGGYNYGYTF
TRBJ1-1	TRBV9	few	NA	TGTGCCAGCAGCGTAGCTCTCCAAATGAACACTGAAGCTTTCTTT	CASSVALQMNTEAFF
TRBJ1-6	TRBV11-1	NA	NA	TGTGCCAGCAGCTTAGTGAGAGATAATTCACCCCTCCACTTT	CASSLVRDNSPLHF
TRBJ2-1	TRBV9	NA	TRBD1	TGTGCCAGCAGCCCCCACAGGGGGTCCTACAATGAGCAGTTCTTC	CASSPHRGSYNEQFF
TRBJ2-2	TRBV7-9	NA	TRBD1	TGTGCCAGCAGCGGAAACAGGGGGCGGAACACCGGGGAGCTGTTTTTT	CASSGNRGRNTGELFF